The 18 T cell receptor beta chains reported below all come from one sample, sequenced in a study of cytomegalovirus exposure and HLA in healthy donors. Both 60 Vbeta primers and 13 Jbeta primers went into the PCR. Sequencing was performed with immunoSEQ multiplex PCR; in TCRdb, only in-frame clones are kept and a portion is missing. The profile shows around 210,000 clones, just under 80% of them singletons. The sample comprised PBMCs. Receptor source: a boy younger than 18 in good health and CMV-seronegative.

The chain is built from TRBV13 and TRBJ2-7; 7 nucleotides align to TRBD1. The germline V gene has CDR1 PRHDT and CDR2 FYEKMQ (reference sequence). The CDR3 sequence is 16 residues long. Trimming at V came to 5 bases and at J to 1 base, leaving 11 bases not matched to a gene. This CDR3 reads CASSPGYHRGSYEQYF. The DNA for the CDR3 is TGTGCCAGCAGCCCAGGATACCACAGGGGATCCTACGAGCAGTACTTC.

The V gene is TRBV25-1, the J gene TRBJ1-2; D call uncertain. V dropped 2 bases and J dropped 3 bases, with 19 bases sitting between them. The CDR3 consists of 17 residues. CDR1 MGHDK and CDR2 SYGVNS come from the germline V gene. The DNA for the CDR3 is TGTGCCAGCAGTGAAGATGTTTTGGGCAGTCGGCACTATGGCTACACCTTC. Its translation: CASSEDVLGSRHYGYTF.

The V gene is TRBV7-2, the J gene TRBJ1-2, with D possibly being TRBD1 (5 bases). Germline CDR1 is SGHTA and CDR2 is FQGNSA. This CDR3 spans 13 amino acids. V shed 7 bases and J shed 8 bases, with 17 bases lying between them. DNA for the CDR3: TGTGCCAGCATCGAGATGGGGCCAGGAGGCTACACCTTC. It encodes CASIEMGPGGYTF.

J is TRBJ2-1 and V is TRBV9, with TRBD1 as a possible D gene (6 bases). Germline-derived CDR1 and CDR2 are SGDLS and YYNGEE. Trimming took off 3 bases at V and 3 bases at J, with 19 bases between the two ends. The CDR3 runs 17 residues. CDR3 in amino acids: CASSDGVGDTLYNEQFF. In nucleotides, the CDR3 is TGTGCCAGCAGCGATGGGGTAGGGGACACCCTCTACAATGAGCAGTTCTTC.

The rearrangement joins TRBV2 to TRBJ1-1, with 9 bases matching TRBD1. Germline trimming cut 7 bases from V and 2 bases from J; bases unmatched to any gene: 5. This CDR3 has 14 residues. In germline, CDR1 is SNHLY, CDR2 FYNNEI. CDR3 in DNA: TGTGCCAGCAAGGACAGGGGATATAACACTGAAGCTTTCTTT. Amino acid sequence: CASKDRGYNTEAFF.

The J gene is TRBJ2-2, the V gene TRBV10-1; 9 bases map to TRBD2. Unmatched junction bases numbered 10, after V lost 8 bases and J lost 0 bases. This CDR3 comprises 17 residues. The germline gives CDR1 WNHNN, CDR2 SYGVQD (reference sequence). The CDR3 here is CASAVAGGYSNTGELFF. The CDR3 DNA reads TGCGCCAGCGCTGTCGCGGGAGGGTATTCGAACACCGGGGAGCTGTTTTTT.

This clone was detected only once. The rearrangement uses TRBV11-3 and TRBJ1-3; D might be TRBD1 (5 bases). Germline V lookup: CDR1 SGHNT, CDR2 YENEEA. This CDR3 is 15 amino acids long. V was shortened by 0 bases and J by 1 base, with 7 bases between the two germline ends. CDR3 loop: CASSLDRGSGNTIYF. DNA of the CDR3: TGTGCCAGCAGCTTAGATCGGGGGTCTGGAAACACCATATATTTT.

The chain carries TRBV5-1 and TRBJ2-1; a weak D match, TRBD1 (6 bases). The length of the CDR3 is 16 residues. In germline, CDR1 is SGHRS, CDR2 YFSETQ. V dropped 5 bases and J dropped 2 bases, with 17 bases sitting between them. The chain's CDR3 is CASRRGTTPPYNEQFF. The CDR3 DNA is TGCGCCAGCAGGAGGGGGACCACACCTCCCTACAATGAGCAGTTCTTC.

V usage is TRBV5-4 and J usage is TRBJ2-1, with 10 bases identical to TRBD1. CDR1 and CDR2 (germline): SGHNT, YYREEE (reference sequence). This CDR3 contains 16 residues. V was pared by 4 bases and J by 3 bases, with 7 bases of the junction left unmatched. The CDR3 DNA reads TGTGCCAGCAGCGCACCCGGGACAGGGGACTACAATGAGCAGTTCTTC. Its protein is CASSAPGTGDYNEQFF.

The chain combines TRBV19 with TRBJ1-2; D unclear. Germline V gene lookup returns CDR1 LNHDA and CDR2 SQIVND (reference sequence). The CDR3 runs 13 residues. Trimming cost V 3 bases and J 4 bases, with 9 bases left between them. Here the CDR3 reads CASSMEQPYGYTF. The CDR3 bases are TGTGCCAGTAGTATGGAGCAGCCCTATGGCTACACCTTC.

The chain combines TRBV27 with TRBJ2-1; 7 bases match TRBD1. The CDR3 has 16 residues. Germline-derived CDR1 and CDR2 are MNHEY and SMNVEV (reference sequence). With V trimmed by 5 bases and J by 4 bases, 11 bases remained unmatched. The CDR3 DNA is TGTGCCAGCAGTCTCACCCGCTCGACAGGGTACAATGAGCAGTTCTTC. As protein: CASSLTRSTGYNEQFF.

The J gene is TRBJ1-2, the V gene TRBV9; 9 bases agree with TRBD1. The length of the CDR3 is 17 residues. After removal of 4 bases from V and 2 bases from J, the junction contained 12 bases not matched to a gene. Looked up from germline, CDR1 is SGDLS and CDR2 is YYNGEE. CDR3 sequence (DNA): TGTGCCAGCAGCCCCCGGGACAGGGTGGTGAAAAACTATGGCTACACCTTC. This codes for CASSPRDRVVKNYGYTF.

This chain uses TRBV2 with TRBJ1-2, with a possible D match to TRBD1 (5 bases). V shed 3 bases and J shed 2 bases, with 7 bases lying between them. Germline loops: CDR1 SNHLY, CDR2 FYNNEI. The CDR3 spans 13 residues. CDR3 loop: CASSEDKNYGYTF. The CDR3 DNA follows: TGTGCCAGCAGTGAGGACAAGAACTATGGCTACACCTTC. The whole variable domain, filled in from reference TRBV2 and TRBJ1-2, reads EPEVTQTPSHQVTQMGQEVILRCVPISNHLYFYWYRQILGQKVEFLVSFYNNEISEKSEIFDDQFSVERPDGSNFTLKIRSTKLEDSAMYFCASSEDKNYGYTFGSGTRLTVV.

CDR3 sequence: CASSLLVYNEQFF. In DNA form, the CDR3 reads TGTGCCAGCAGCTTACTAGTGTACAATGAGCAGTTCTTC. The V call is TRBV11-2, the J call TRBJ2-1; D is unresolved. The germline V gene encodes CDR1 SGHAT and CDR2 FQNNGV. The CDR3 is 13 residues long. The V gene lost 2 bases and the J gene lost 4 bases, with 6 bases spanning the gap.

V is TRBV6-5 and J is TRBJ2-5, with no clear D. The J call may be incorrect, as the DNA end agrees better with TRBJ2-7. CDR3 length equals 13 residues. In germline, CDR1 is MNHEY, CDR2 SVGAGI. The CDR3 DNA reads as TGTGCCAGCAGGGGCGACAACTCCTACGAGCAGTACTTC. Translated, it gives CASRGDNSYEQYF.

J is TRBJ2-2 and V is TRBV7-7; TRBD1 matches at 12 bases. The J segment lost 4 bases and the V segment lost 5 bases, leaving 17 bases of the junction unmatched. Per germline, CDR1 SSHAT and CDR2 FNYEAQ (reference sequence). This CDR3 has 20 residues. The CDR3 here is CASSTLTEGQGAPSTGELFF. The CDR3, as DNA: TGTGCCAGCAGCACACTAACCGAGGGACAGGGGGCCCCAAGCACCGGGGAGCTGTTTTTT.

The chain joins TRBV29-1 to TRBJ2-7; 9 bases fit TRBD2. The CDR3 totals 13 residues. J was trimmed by 6 bases and V by 7 bases; bases with no gene match: 10. Germline V gives CDR1 SQVTM, CDR2 ANQGSEA. The CDR3 coding sequence is TGCAGCGCCGCCCCGGGACTAGCAGGCGAGCAGTACTTC. It is translated as CSAAPGLAGEQYF.

The J gene is TRBJ1-2, the V gene TRBV7-6; a possible D gene is TRBD1 (6 bases). CDR3 length: 18 residues. The V end was cut by 1 base, the J end by 0 bases, with 18 bases between. CDR1 is SGHVS and CDR2 is FNYEAQ in the germline V gene. The CDR3 loop reads CASSLVAGAEGTNYGYTF. CDR3 bases: TGTGCCAGCAGCTTAGTAGCGGGGGCGGAGGGGACTAACTATGGCTACACCTTC.